This T cell receptor beta chain was sequenced for a study of radiotherapy plus CTLA-4 blockade in lung cancer. The table came from immunoSEQ multiplex PCR; TCRdb's copy has only in-frame clones and leaves some out. The table includes about 97,000 clones, about four fifths detected once. With 6 bases removed from V and 6 bases from J, the gap between germline ends came to 14 bases. The CDR3 covers 13 residues. CDR1 is MNHEY, CDR2 SMNVEV, per germline (reference sequence). This clone was detected once. The sequenced sample was peripheral blood, obtained from a patient treated with radiotherapy plus ipilimumab. The chain couples TRBV27 to TRBJ1-2, with a tentative D call TRBD1 (5 bases). This TCR was recovered from a human donor with non-small cell lung cancer who had a partial response to radiotherapy plus ipilimumab. Some clones in this sample may be carry-over from other donors' samples. For the CDR3, the DNA is TGTGCCAGCAGAGGAGGGGCTGGTCATGGCTACACCTTC. Translating gives CASRGGAGHGYTF.